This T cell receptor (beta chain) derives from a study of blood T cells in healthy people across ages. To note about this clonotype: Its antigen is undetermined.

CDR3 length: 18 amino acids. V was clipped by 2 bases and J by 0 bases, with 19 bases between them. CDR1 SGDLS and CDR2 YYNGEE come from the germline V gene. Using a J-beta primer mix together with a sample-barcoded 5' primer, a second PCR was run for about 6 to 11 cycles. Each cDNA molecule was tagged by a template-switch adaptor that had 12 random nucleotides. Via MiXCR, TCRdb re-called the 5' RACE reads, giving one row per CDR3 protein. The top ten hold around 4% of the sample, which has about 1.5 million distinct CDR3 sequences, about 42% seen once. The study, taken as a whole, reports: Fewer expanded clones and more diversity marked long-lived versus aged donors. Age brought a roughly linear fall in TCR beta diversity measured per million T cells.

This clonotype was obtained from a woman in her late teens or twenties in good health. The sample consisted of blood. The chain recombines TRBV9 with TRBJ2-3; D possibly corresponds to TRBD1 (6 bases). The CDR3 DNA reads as TGTGCCAGCAGCGTGAGGGGGTGGTCGGGCCTTAGCACAGATACGCAGTATTTT. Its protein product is CASSVRGWSGLSTDTQYF.